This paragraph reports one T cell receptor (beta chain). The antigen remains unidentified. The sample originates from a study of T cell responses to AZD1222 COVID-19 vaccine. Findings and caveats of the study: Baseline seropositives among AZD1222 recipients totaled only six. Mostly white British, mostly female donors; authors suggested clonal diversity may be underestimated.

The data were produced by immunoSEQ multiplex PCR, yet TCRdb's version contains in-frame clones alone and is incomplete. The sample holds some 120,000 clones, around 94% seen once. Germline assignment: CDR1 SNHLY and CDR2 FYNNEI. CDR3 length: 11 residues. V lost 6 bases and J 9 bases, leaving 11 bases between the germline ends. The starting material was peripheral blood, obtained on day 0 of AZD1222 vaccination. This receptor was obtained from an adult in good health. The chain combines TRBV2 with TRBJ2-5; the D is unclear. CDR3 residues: CASSATGPQYF. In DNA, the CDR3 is TGTGCCAGCAGCGCTACCGGCCCCCAGTACTTC.